A single sample gave rise to the 14 T cell receptor beta chains below, sequenced in a study of T cell responses to AZD1222 COVID-19 vaccine. Generated by immunoSEQ multiplex PCR, the TCRdb table keeps only in-frame clones and is missing some. The table has 200,000 or so clones, 93% seen once. This material consisted of peripheral blood, taken 28 days after the second AZD1222 dose. Every receptor here comes from an adult who received the AZD1222 COVID-19 vaccine.

The rearrangement uses TRBV7-9 and TRBJ2-2; D is unresolved. Germline lookup yields CDR1 SEHNR and CDR2 FQNEAQ (reference sequence). V lost 8 bases and J lost 5, with 12 bases in between. This CDR3 is built from 13 residues. The CDR3 is CASVRLGTGELFF. The CDR3 coding sequence is TGTGCCAGCGTCCGTCTGGGAACCGGGGAGCTGTTTTTT.

This clone was counted a single time. The chain is built from TRBV3-1 (or the pseudogene TRBV3-2) and TRBJ1-4; TRBD1 matches 7 bases. With V trimmed by 4 bases and J by 17 bases, 10 bases remained unmatched. Germline values: CDR1 LGHDT, CDR2 YNNKEL (reference sequence). The CDR3 contains 12 residues. The CDR3 nucleotides are TGTGCCAGCAGCCCAGACAGGGAAGCCCGATTTTTT. It codes for CASSPDREARFF.

The chain combines TRBV6-1 with TRBJ1-1, with 9 nucleotides matching TRBD1. This CDR3 has 20 amino acids. Germline loops: CDR1 MNHNS, CDR2 SASEGT. J was trimmed by 5 bases and V by 4 bases; bases with no gene match: 23. CDR3 residues: CASSGALTGRRGQGITEAFF. The CDR3 DNA is TGTGCCAGCAGTGGGGCATTAACAGGGCGCCGGGGACAGGGAATAACTGAAGCTTTCTTT.

This sequence joins TRBV7-7 and TRBJ1-4; the D is unclear. There are 14 residues in the CDR3. The germline V gene has CDR1 SSHAT and CDR2 FNYEAQ (reference sequence). The germline V and J ends were trimmed by 3 bases and 6 bases, with 11 bases remaining between them. The CDR3 sequence is CASSFDEFDEKLFF. DNA of the CDR3: TGTGCCAGCAGCTTCGATGAGTTCGATGAAAAACTGTTTTTT. Combining the CDR3 with reference TRBV7-7 and TRBJ1-4 gives the whole variable domain GAGVSQSPRYKVTKRGQDVTLRCDPISSHATLYWYQQALGQGPEFLTYFNYEAQPDKSGLPSDRFSAERPEGSISTLTIQRTEQRDSAMYRCASSFDEFDEKLFFGSGTQLSVL.

The chain carries TRBV30 and TRBJ1-4; TRBD1 might be the D (5 bases). Per the germline V gene, CDR1 is GTSNPN and CDR2 is SVGIG (reference sequence). The CDR3 runs 13 residues. V lost 5 bases to trimming and J lost 8 bases, with 15 bases between them. DNA of the CDR3: TGTGCCTGGGGGACCCTCTGGGAAGAAAAACTGTTTTTT. Residues: CAWGTLWEEKLFF. The full variable domain, its missing parts supplied by reference TRBV30 and TRBJ1-4, is SQTIHQWPATLVQPVGSPLSLECTVEGTSNPNLYWYRQAAGRGLQLLFYSVGIGQISSEVPQNLSASRPQDRQFILSSKKLLLSDSGFYLCAWGTLWEEKLFFGSGTQLSVL.

This chain links TRBV19 with TRBJ1-5; D not resolved. Trimming stripped 5 bases from V and 2 bases from J, with 7 bases between. The CDR3 is made up of 13 amino acids. CDR1 and CDR2 (germline): LNHDA, SQIVND (reference sequence). CDR3 amino acids: CASSLWGNQPQHF. Written as DNA, the CDR3 is TGTGCCAGTAGTTTGTGGGGCAATCAGCCCCAGCATTTT.

CDR3 sequence: CASSQSVPEKLFF. As DNA, the CDR3 is TGCGCCAGCAGCCAAAGTGTCCCTGAAAAACTGTTTTTT. This chain uses TRBV4-1 with TRBJ1-4; D remains unclear. V lost 2 bases to trimming and J lost 7 bases, with 8 bases between them. The CDR3 length is 13 residues. Germline V gives CDR1 MGHRA, CDR2 YSYEKL.

This clone was picked up one time. The rearrangement uses TRBV12-3 or TRBV12-4 and TRBJ1-4, with 7 bases fitting TRBD1. V dropped 3 bases and J dropped 12; count of bases not matched to a gene: 7. The CDR3 loop spans 13 amino acids. The CDR3 region is CASSFQGEGELFF. CDR3 DNA sequence: TGTGCCAGCAGTTTTCAGGGGGAGGGTGAACTGTTTTTT.

The chain links TRBV10-3 to TRBJ1-3, with D unresolved. There are 12 residues in the CDR3. The germline gives CDR1 ENHRY, CDR2 SYGVKD. V was shortened by 6 bases and J by 4 bases, with 7 bases between the two germline ends. The chain's CDR3 is CAIRSEGNTIYF. Written as DNA, the CDR3 is TGTGCCATCAGATCAGAAGGAAACACCATATATTTT.

The chain uses TRBV19 and TRBJ2-5, with TRBD1 identical over 7 bases. CDR3 length: 14 amino acids. Germline V lookup: CDR1 LNHDA, CDR2 SQIVND (reference sequence). V lost 5 bases to trimming and J lost 1 base; unmatched junction nucleotides: 4. DNA for the CDR3: TGTGCCAGTAGTCGGGGACAGACCCAAGAGACCCAGTACTTC. Amino acid sequence: CASSRGQTQETQYF.

V and J are TRBV7-9 and TRBJ1-2; D is unresolved. CDR1 SEHNR and CDR2 FQNEAQ come from the germline V gene (reference sequence). V lost 2 bases to trimming and J lost 6 bases, with 7 bases between them. The CDR3 extends over 12 amino acids. CDR3 region: CASSLMEDGYTF. CDR3 nucleotide sequence: TGTGCCAGCAGCTTAATGGAAGATGGCTACACCTTC.

The chain employs TRBV6-2 or TRBV6-3 and TRBJ1-5; 9 nucleotides agree with TRBD1. Germline CDR1 and CDR2: MNHEY and SVGEGT. The CDR3 has 15 amino acids. J gave up 0 bases and V 5 bases, and 2 bases lay outside the gene matches. CDR3 region: CASSVTGGSNQPQHF. The CDR3 nucleotides read TGTGCCAGCAGTGTGACAGGGGGTAGCAATCAGCCCCAGCATTTT.

The chain has TRBV7-4 and TRBJ2-3; D could derive from TRBD1 or TRBD2 (6 bases each). Germline V CDR1 and CDR2: SGHVT, SQSDAQ. The length of the CDR3 is 15 residues. Trimming took 1 base from V and 6 from J, leaving 14 bases between them. CDR3 DNA: TGTGCCAGCAGCTTAGGGGGGGCCCAACTTGATACGCAGTATTTT. It codes for CASSLGGAQLDTQYF.

This chain links TRBV12-3 or TRBV12-4 with TRBJ1-1; TRBD1 is a possible D gene (5 bases). The CDR3 runs 12 residues. Trimming pared 10 bases from V and 3 bases from J, leaving 12 bases between. The CDR3 reads CATSGGYTEAFF. DNA for the CDR3: TGTGCCACCTCTGGGGGGTACACTGAAGCTTTCTTT.